This entry lists 5 T cell receptor beta chains sequenced from one sample in a study of blood T cell repertoires in COVID-19. This table comes from immunoSEQ multiplex PCR, and its TCRdb copy is limited to in-frame clones, with some not included. The sample lists 160,000 or so clones, around 89% seen once, with around 3% in the top ten. Sequences were obtained from peripheral blood. The receptors shown here come from a man aged 55 to 70 with acute or convalescent COVID-19.

In its sample, this clone was seen once. In DNA form, the CDR3 reads TGCGCCAGCAGCCCGATCGGCGGAGGATTATCCTACGAGCAGTACTTC. It codes for CASSPIGGGLSYEQYF. The rearrangement uses TRBV4-1 and TRBJ2-7, with TRBD2 as a possible D gene (5 bases). CDR1 is MGHRA and CDR2 is YSYEKL in the germline V gene. V was clipped by 4 bases and J by 1 base, with 17 bases between them. The length of the CDR3 is 16 residues.

The chain is built from TRBV5-4 and TRBJ1-1, with D unclear. The CDR3 consists of 15 residues. Germline V CDR1 and CDR2: SGHNT, YYREEE (reference sequence). V lost 4 bases, J lost 3 bases, and 16 bases lay in between. The CDR3 here is CASSGPGGRYTEAFF. The CDR3 DNA follows: TGTGCCAGCAGCGGGCCGGGTGGGAGGTACACTGAAGCTTTCTTT.

The V gene is TRBV3-1 (or the pseudogene TRBV3-2), the J gene TRBJ2-2, with 7 positions matching TRBD1. The CDR3 loop spans 16 amino acids. Germline V lookup: CDR1 LGHDT, CDR2 YNNKEL (reference sequence). The V segment lost 0 bases and the J segment 6 bases; nucleotides outside the gene matches: 7. The CDR3 loop is CASSQETGVPPGELFF. CDR3 coding DNA: TGTGCCAGCAGCCAAGAAACAGGGGTCCCCCCCGGGGAGCTGTTTTTT.

The V gene is TRBV19, the J gene TRBJ1-1, with D tentatively TRBD1 (6 bases). The CDR3 has 13 residues. Per germline, CDR1 LNHDA and CDR2 SQIVND (reference sequence). V was clipped by 3 bases and J by 1 base, with 6 bases between them. CDR3: CASSMDRNTEAFF. CDR3 DNA sequence: TGTGCCAGTAGTATGGACAGGAACACTGAAGCTTTCTTT. The full variable domain, completed using reference TRBV19 and TRBJ1-1, is DGGITQSPKYLFRKEGQNVTLSCEQNLNHDAMYWYRQDPGQGLRLIYYSQIVNDFQKGDIAEGYSVSREKKESFPLTVTSAQKNPTAFYLCASSMDRNTEAFFGQGTRLTVV.

This clone showed up just once. The same CDR3 arises from other DNA sequences in this sample as well. The gene calls are TRBV18 and TRBJ1-2, with TRBD1 matching 7 bases. After removal of 3 bases from V and 4 bases from J, the junction contained 5 bases not matched to a gene. Germline CDR1 is KGHSH and CDR2 is LQKENI. The CDR3 consists of 14 residues. The CDR3 DNA sequence: TGTGCCAGCTCACCCGACAGGGCTACCTATGGCTACACCTTC. Its protein is CASSPDRATYGYTF.